Listed here are 16 T cell receptor beta chains from one sample, sequenced in a study of blood T cell repertoires in COVID-19. Repertoires were generated with immunoSEQ multiplex PCR, while TCRdb's copy carries only in-frame clones and drops some. This table has tens of thousands of clones, 80% to 90% appearing once. Sequencing was performed on peripheral blood. Source of these receptors: a woman aged 80 or over with active or convalescent COVID-19.

The gene calls are TRBV24-1 and TRBJ2-3; 11 nucleotides align to TRBD2. The CDR3 totals 17 residues. After removal of 5 bases from V and 2 bases from J, the junction contained 8 bases not matched to a gene. Germline lookup yields CDR1 KGHDR and CDR2 SFDVKD. In nucleotides, the CDR3 is TGTGCCACCAGTGGCCCACTAGCGGGGGCCAACACAGATACGCAGTATTTT. Its translation is CATSGPLAGANTDTQYF.

This clone was detected a few times. The chain is built from TRBV5-4 and TRBJ1-5; D is ambiguous. This CDR3 comprises 15 residues. V lost 5 bases and J 1 base, leaving 13 bases between the germline ends. CDR1 and CDR2 from the germline V gene are SGHNT and YYREEE (reference sequence). The DNA for the CDR3 is TGTGCCAGCAGGGCCTCGGGAGAGAGCAATCAGCCCCAGCATTTT. Its protein is CASRASGESNQPQHF.

The chain has TRBV19 and TRBJ1-4; the D is unclear. The length of the CDR3 is 15 residues. The germline CDR1 and CDR2 sequences are LNHDA and SQIVND (reference sequence). The germline V and J ends were trimmed by 4 bases and 8 bases, with 17 bases remaining between them. The DNA of the CDR3 is TGTGCCAGTAGTACCAAGGACGCGGGGAGGGAAAAACTGTTTTTT. Translation gives CASSTKDAGREKLFF.

The chain has TRBV7-2 and TRBJ2-2; D not resolved. CDR1 SGHTA and CDR2 FQGNSA come from the germline V gene. CDR3 length: 13 residues. The ends were cut back, 3 bases at V and 2 bases at J, with 4 bases in the middle. CDR3 DNA sequence: TGTGCCAGCAGCTTCTCCAACACCGGGGAGCTGTTTTTT. Translated: CASSFSNTGELFF.

Only one count was recorded for this clone. CDR3 in DNA: TGTGCCAGCAGCTCAATAGATTCCGCGGAGACTAACTATGGCTACACCTTC. It codes for CASSSIDSAETNYGYTF. The chain has TRBV28 and TRBJ1-2; D is uncertain. The CDR3 length is 17 residues. Deletions cut 6 bases from V and 0 bases from J, with 20 bases between. The germline CDR1 and CDR2 sequences are MDHEN and SYDVKM.

This chain joins TRBV5-1 and TRBJ2-2; D might be TRBD2 (6 bases). Looked up from germline, CDR1 is SGHRS and CDR2 is YFSETQ. The CDR3 runs to 16 residues. The V and J ends lost 2 bases and 4 bases respectively, with 15 bases between them. The CDR3 sequence is CASSLPRDSSTGELFF. For the CDR3, the DNA is TGCGCCAGCAGCTTACCCCGGGACTCCAGCACCGGGGAGCTGTTTTTT.

The genes are TRBV5-1 and TRBJ2-3, with a weak D call TRBD1 (5 bases). Trimming shortened V by 1 base and J by 3 bases, and 12 bases separated the two germline ends. The CDR3 consists of 15 residues. Germline V gene lookup returns CDR1 SGHRS and CDR2 YFSETQ. The CDR3 sequence: CASSLRDSNTDTQYF. CDR3 nucleotide sequence: TGCGCCAGCAGCTTGCGAGACAGCAATACAGATACGCAGTATTTT.

The J gene is TRBJ1-1, the V gene TRBV5-5; D may be TRBD1 (6 bases). The V end lost 1 base, the J end lost 0 bases, and 7 bases lay between the germline ends. Germline assignment: CDR1 SGHKS and CDR2 YYEKEE (reference sequence). CDR3 size: 14 residues. CDR3 DNA: TGTGCCAGCAGCTTGACAGGGCTGAACACTGAAGCTTTCTTT. As protein: CASSLTGLNTEAFF.

The chain couples TRBV7-2 to TRBJ2-7; 14 bases fit TRBD2. Looked up from germline, CDR1 is SGHTA and CDR2 is FQGNSA. The CDR3 is made up of 17 amino acids. V dropped 3 bases and J dropped 9; count of bases not matched to a gene: 13. The CDR3 loop reads CASSLRGLAGATDGQYF. As DNA, the CDR3 is TGTGCCAGCAGCTTGAGGGGACTAGCGGGGGCCACCGATGGGCAGTACTTC.

V gene TRBV11-2 combines with J gene TRBJ1-1, with D hard to call. Trimming left V 5 bases short and J 1 base short, with 11 bases between. CDR1 and CDR2 (germline): SGHAT, FQNNGV. The CDR3 extends over 14 amino acids. The CDR3 loop reads CASSPGLGNTEAFF. The CDR3 region has the DNA TGTGCCAGCAGCCCAGGATTGGGGAACACTGAAGCTTTCTTT.

The chain has TRBV29-1 and TRBJ2-5; D is perhaps TRBD2 (6 bases). The CDR3 consists of 12 residues. V was clipped by 6 bases and J by 7 bases, with 15 bases between them. Germline V lookup: CDR1 SQVTM, CDR2 ANQGSEA. The CDR3 DNA reads as TGCAGCGTGTGGCAGGGTAGCGGGACCCAGTACTTC. This gives the protein CSVWQGSGTQYF. Complete variable domain (other parts from reference TRBV29-1 and TRBJ2-5): SAVISQKPSRDICQRGTSLTIQCQVDSQVTMMFWYRQQPGQSLTLIATANQGSEATYESGFVIDKFPISRPNLTFSTLTVSNMSPEDSSIYLCSVWQGSGTQYFGPGTRLLVL.

The chain joins TRBV6-4 to TRBJ2-3, with 15 bases lining up with TRBD2. Losses at the gene ends were 6 bases for V and 6 bases for J; bases not matched to a gene: 4. Germline-derived CDR1 and CDR2 are MRHNA and SNTAGT. The CDR3 runs 15 residues. CDR3 in DNA: TGTGCCAGCAGGAGGACTAGCGGGGGGGCGGATACGCAGTATTTT. This translates into CASRRTSGGADTQYF.

The CDR3, as DNA: TGTGCCAGCAGCCAAGCCCCCACTAGCGGGATTGGAAATGAGCAGTTCTTC. The encoded protein is CASSQAPTSGIGNEQFF. The V and J genes are TRBV4-2 and TRBJ2-1, with 10 bases aligning to TRBD2. The length of the CDR3 is 17 residues. Germline loops: CDR1 LGHNA, CDR2 YNFKEQ. Losses at the gene ends were 1 base for V and 7 bases for J; bases not matched to a gene: 10.

This chain links TRBV29-1 with TRBJ1-1, with 7 bases matching TRBD1. Trimming at V came to 5 bases and at J to 3 bases, leaving 6 bases not matched to a gene. The CDR3 is 13 residues long. Germline V CDR1 and CDR2: SQVTM, ANQGSEA. CDR3 bases: TGCAGCGTTCGAGGAGGGGGCCACACTGAAGCTTTCTTT. This sequence encodes CSVRGGGHTEAFF.

The chain has TRBV4-3 and TRBJ2-7, with D unclear. The CDR3 consists of 13 residues. The ends were cut back, 0 bases at V and 4 bases at J, with 7 bases in the middle. The germline CDR1 and CDR2 sequences are LGHNA and YSLEER. The CDR3 DNA reads TGCGCCAGCAGCCAAGAAGTGAGATACGAGCAGTACTTC. This encodes CASSQEVRYEQYF.

This clone came up a few times. The J gene is TRBJ2-5, the V gene TRBV15; the D is unclear. Germline values: CDR1 LNHNV, CDR2 YYDKDF (reference sequence). The CDR3 is 16 residues long. V gave up 3 bases and J gave up 4 bases, with 18 bases separating them. CDR3 sequence: CATSSVSRKQRETQYF. DNA for the CDR3: TGTGCCACCAGCAGTGTTAGTAGGAAGCAGCGAGAGACCCAGTACTTC.